This T cell receptor (beta chain) is drawn from a study of cytomegalovirus exposure and HLA in healthy donors. Study-level points and caveats: Earlier analysis yielded a pattern in which most TCR beta V segments were productive about 90% or about 30% of the time.

The PCR had 60 Vbeta and 13 Jbeta primers. TCRdb's table, derived via immunoSEQ multiplex PCR, lists solely in-frame clones and lacks some. The sample records more than 95,000 clones, 74% being singletons. On this clone itself: Its antigen is not identified.

The sequence was obtained from a woman in her forties or fifties in good health and CMV-seropositive. Sequencing used PBMCs.

CDR3 protein: CASSFQGAIQPQHF. As DNA, the CDR3 is TGTGCCAGCAGTTTTCAGGGGGCCATTCAGCCCCAGCATTTT. The chain links TRBV7-8 to TRBJ1-5, with 8 positions matching TRBD1. This CDR3 is 14 amino acids long. Germline V CDR1 and CDR2: SGHVS, FQNEAQ. The V segment lost 6 bases and the J segment 6 bases; nucleotides outside the gene matches: 7.